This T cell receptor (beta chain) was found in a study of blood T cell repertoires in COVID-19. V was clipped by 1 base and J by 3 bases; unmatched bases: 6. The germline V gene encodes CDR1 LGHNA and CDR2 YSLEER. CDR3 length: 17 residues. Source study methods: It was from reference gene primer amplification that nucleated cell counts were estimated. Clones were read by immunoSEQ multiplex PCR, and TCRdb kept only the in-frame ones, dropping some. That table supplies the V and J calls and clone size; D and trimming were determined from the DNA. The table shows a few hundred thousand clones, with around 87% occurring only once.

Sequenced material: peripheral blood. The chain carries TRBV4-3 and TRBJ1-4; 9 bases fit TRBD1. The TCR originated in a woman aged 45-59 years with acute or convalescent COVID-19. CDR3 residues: CASSQGGQGIPNEKLFF. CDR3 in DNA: TGCGCCAGCAGCCAAGGAGGACAGGGGATACCTAATGAAAAACTGTTTTTT.